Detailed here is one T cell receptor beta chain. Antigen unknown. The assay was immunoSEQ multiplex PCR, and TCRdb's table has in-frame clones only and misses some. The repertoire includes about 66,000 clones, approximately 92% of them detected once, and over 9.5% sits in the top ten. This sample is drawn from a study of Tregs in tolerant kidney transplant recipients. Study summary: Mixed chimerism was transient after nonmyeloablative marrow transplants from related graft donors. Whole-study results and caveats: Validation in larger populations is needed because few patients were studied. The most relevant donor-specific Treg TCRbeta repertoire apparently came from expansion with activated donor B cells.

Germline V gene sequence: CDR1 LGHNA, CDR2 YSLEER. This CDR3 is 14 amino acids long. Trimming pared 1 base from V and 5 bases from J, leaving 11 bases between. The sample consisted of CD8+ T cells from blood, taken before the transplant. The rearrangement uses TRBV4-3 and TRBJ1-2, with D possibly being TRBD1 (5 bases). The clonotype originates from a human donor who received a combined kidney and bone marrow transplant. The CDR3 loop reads CASSQGSGWYGYTF. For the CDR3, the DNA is TGCGCCAGCAGCCAAGGGTCAGGGTGGTATGGCTACACCTTC.